Detailed here is one T cell receptor (beta chain). The data stem from a study of cytomegalovirus exposure and HLA in healthy donors. The CDR3 is made up of 15 amino acids. The germline V gene has CDR1 SGHAT and CDR2 FQNNGV. The ends were cut back, 3 bases at V and 4 bases at J, with 13 bases in the middle. The study ran its PCR with 60 Vbeta and 13 Jbeta primers. Profiled with immunoSEQ multiplex PCR; TCRdb holds only in-frame clones, not every one. The sample has 200,000 to 250,000 clones; the top ten hold around 0.95%. The V call is TRBV11-2, the J call TRBJ1-5, with D possibly TRBD1 on 5 matching bases. The sample taken for sequencing was PBMCs. This clonotype was obtained from a woman in her 30s in good health and CMV-seropositive. The DNA for the CDR3 is TGTGCCAGCAGCTTGCAGGGAAGAGGAAATCAGCCCCAGCATTTT. This sequence encodes CASSLQGRGNQPQHF.